Following are 3 T cell receptor beta chains from one sample sequenced in a study of shared clonotypes between healthy human individuals. Positive CCR7 selection of CD45RO-negative cells yielded the naive CD8 cells, and terminally differentiated effector memory CD45RA+ cells were excluded. Sequenced by immunoSEQ multiplex PCR; TCRdb stores in-frame clones only, minus some. The table records some 630,000 clones, about 95% of them present only once. Sequenced material: naive CD8+ T cells sorted from blood. The receptors originated from a woman under 40 in good health.

This chain connects TRBV30 to TRBJ2-7, with D unresolved. V shed 2 bases and J shed 3 bases, with 11 bases lying between them. Germline V gene data show CDR1 as GTSNPN and CDR2 as SVGIG (reference sequence). The length of the CDR3 is 13 residues. The CDR3 spells CAWSMGVGYEQYF. As DNA, the CDR3 is TGTGCCTGGAGTATGGGCGTAGGCTACGAGCAGTACTTC.

The V and J genes are TRBV11-1 and TRBJ2-1; tentatively, D is TRBD2 (5 bases). In germline, CDR1 is SGHAT, CDR2 FQDESV (reference sequence). The CDR3 has 14 amino acids. V lost 1 base to trimming and J lost 7 bases, with 11 bases between them. The CDR3 loop reads CASSLVGIVNEQFF. The CDR3 DNA sequence: TGTGCCAGCAGCTTAGTCGGGATTGTGAATGAGCAGTTCTTC. Full variable domain (missing parts from reference TRBV11-1 and TRBJ2-1): EAEVAQSPRYKITEKSQAVAFWCDPISGHATLYWYRQILGQGPELLVQFQDESVVDDSQLPKDRFSAERLKGVDSTLKIQPAELGDSAMYLCASSLVGIVNEQFFGPGTRLTVL.

The CDR3: CASSPTSDYGYTF. DNA for the CDR3: TGTGCCAGCAGTCCAACCTCTGACTATGGCTACACCTTC. V gene TRBV27 combines with J gene TRBJ1-2; D call uncertain. Between the trimmed V and J ends, which lost 5 bases and 3 bases, there was a span of 10 bases. Germline V gene lookup returns CDR1 MNHEY and CDR2 SMNVEV (reference sequence). The CDR3 extends over 13 amino acids.